These 5 T cell receptor beta chains came from one sample sequenced in a study of T cell responses to AZD1222 COVID-19 vaccine (dated by TCRdb to the early 2020s). Libraries were prepared through the immunoSEQ multiplex PCR assay. The table was pulled from immuneACCESS by TCRdb, which kept in-frame rearrangements only. Such tables lose some clones; where checked, under half of the loss comes from unresolved V genes, and the rest has no known cause. This sample lists 120,000 or so clones; approximately 89% were detected once. The ten largest clonotypes hold 8.5% to 12% of the sample. According to the study, the label for this sample's time point signals: baseline before first vaccination. Sequencing was performed on peripheral blood, taken on day 0 of AZD1222 vaccination. The source is an adult in good health.

The chain links TRBV6-5 to TRBJ2-3; tentatively, D is TRBD2 (6 bases). This CDR3 spans 14 amino acids. Trimming took 8 bases from V and 5 from J, leaving 17 bases between them. Germline CDR1 MNHEY, CDR2 SVGAGI. This chain's CDR3 is CASLHGRAQDTQYF. The CDR3 DNA follows: TGTGCCAGCCTTCACGGGAGAGCACAAGATACGCAGTATTTT.

This chain uses TRBV18 with TRBJ2-2; no clear D. The CDR3 has 15 amino acids. Trimming removed 3 bases from V and 0 bases from J, with 8 bases in between. Germline loops: CDR1 KGHSH, CDR2 LQKENI. As DNA, the CDR3 is TGTGCCAGCTCACCCACTACCGCGAACACCGGGGAGCTGTTTTTT. It encodes CASSPTTANTGELFF.

V usage is TRBV27 and J usage is TRBJ1-1; tentatively, D is TRBD1 (5 bases). V gave up 2 bases and J gave up 5 bases, with 12 bases separating them. Germline values: CDR1 MNHEY, CDR2 SMNVEV (reference sequence). The CDR3 has 14 amino acids. CDR3 amino acids: CASSLDGAGTEAFF. The CDR3 DNA sequence: TGTGCCAGCAGTTTAGATGGGGCCGGGACTGAAGCTTTCTTT.

This chain links TRBV7-9 with TRBJ1-3; no firm D call. The germline V and J ends were trimmed by 5 bases and 9 bases, with 17 bases remaining between them. The CDR3 contains 14 residues. Germline lookup yields CDR1 SEHNR and CDR2 FQNEAQ (reference sequence). CDR3 in amino acids: CASSPGGLHTTIYF. CDR3 nucleotide sequence: TGTGCCAGCAGCCCCGGTGGTCTGCATACCACCATATATTTT.

This clone was recorded a few times. The V call is TRBV6-6, the J call TRBJ1-3; D not resolved. The length of the CDR3 is 14 residues. With 8 bases removed from V and 4 bases from J, the gap between germline ends came to 15 bases. Germline loops: CDR1 MNHNY, CDR2 SVGAGI (reference sequence). The CDR3, as DNA: TGTGCCAGCGCCCCTACAAAGGAGGGAAACACCATATATTTT. As protein: CASAPTKEGNTIYF.